This passage covers 13 T cell receptor beta chains from one sample sequenced in a study of shared T cell receptors in the human thymus. Assay used: immunoSEQ multiplex PCR; TCRdb lists only in-frame clones, some missing. The repertoire has roughly 660,000 clones, more than 75% of them found once; the top ten carry around 0.0099%. This same sample was also taken into another study, of human thymus T cells.

The specimen sequenced was thymocytes. The receptors stem from a boy under two years old with a congenital heart defect.

V usage is TRBV19 and J usage is TRBJ1-1, with 9 bases identical to TRBD1. Looked up from germline, CDR1 is LNHDA and CDR2 is SQIVND (reference sequence). This CDR3 has 17 residues. V lost 6 bases and J lost 3; bases outside the gene matches: 14. The CDR3 is CASSNNWDRAPYTEAFF. The CDR3 DNA is TGTGCCAGTAGCAACAATTGGGACAGGGCCCCTTACACTGAAGCTTTCTTT.

The gene calls are TRBV5-4 and TRBJ2-3; 9 bases line up with TRBD2. V lost 4 bases to trimming and J lost 4 bases; unmatched junction nucleotides: 19. The CDR3 has 19 residues. CDR1 is SGHNT, CDR2 YYREEE, per germline (reference sequence). The CDR3 nucleotides read TGTGCCAGCAGCCCGGGGGGGGCTAGCGGGAAAGGAGTGGCAGATACGCAGTATTTT. Translating it yields CASSPGGASGKGVADTQYF. The variable domain in full, with the rest retrieved from reference TRBV5-4 and TRBJ2-3, is ETGVTQSPTHLIKTRGQQVTLRCSSQSGHNTVSWYQQALGQGPQFIFQYYREEENGRGNFPPRFSGLQFPNYSSELNVNALELDDSALYLCASSPGGASGKGVADTQYFGPGTRLTVL.

This clone showed up just once. The J gene is TRBJ2-1, the V gene TRBV6-5, with D possibly being TRBD1 (6 bases). The CDR3 extends over 12 amino acids. Germline-derived CDR1 and CDR2 are MNHEY and SVGAGI. V lost 6 bases and J 7 bases, leaving 10 bases between the germline ends. CDR3 nucleotide sequence: TGTGCCAGCAGACAGGGTTGGAATGAGCAGTTCTTC. Encoded protein: CASRQGWNEQFF.

J is TRBJ2-7 and V is TRBV4-1; 7 nucleotides align to TRBD2. CDR3 size: 17 residues. CDR1 is MGHRA, CDR2 YSYEKL, per germline. The junction had 14 bases not matched to a gene; V was cut back by 0 bases and J by 6 bases. The CDR3: CASSQDHPGLGSSEQYF. DNA of the CDR3: TGCGCCAGCAGCCAAGATCATCCTGGACTAGGTTCGTCCGAGCAGTACTTC.

The chain combines TRBV7-9 with TRBJ2-7, with TRBD2 matching 13 bases. The CDR3 spans 17 residues. From germline, CDR1 is SEHNR and CDR2 FQNEAQ (reference sequence). Trimming took 4 bases from V and 5 from J; bases not matched to a gene: 11. For the CDR3, the DNA is TGTGCCAGCAGCTCACTAGCGGGAGGGCCTAGGGGTGACGAGCAGTACTTC. This encodes CASSSLAGGPRGDEQYF.

The J gene is TRBJ2-2, the V gene TRBV4-3, with 7 bases aligning to TRBD2. J was trimmed by 0 bases and V by 0 bases; bases with no gene match: 1. Germline CDR1 and CDR2: LGHNA and YSLEER. The CDR3 runs to 16 residues. The CDR3 loop is CASSQEAGSNTGELFF. The CDR3 coding sequence is TGCGCCAGCAGCCAAGAAGCGGGATCGAACACCGGGGAGCTGTTTTTT.

This chain uses TRBV5-6 with TRBJ2-2, with D possibly matching TRBD1 (8 bases). The V end was cut by 4 bases, the J end by 2 bases, with 21 bases between. The germline V gene encodes CDR1 SGHDT and CDR2 YYEEEE. There are 18 residues in the CDR3. CDR3 loop: CASSSGTGLKPNTGELFF. The CDR3 coding sequence is TGTGCCAGCAGCAGCGGGACAGGCCTTAAGCCCAACACCGGGGAGCTGTTTTTT.

The V and J genes are TRBV28 and TRBJ2-5; 15 nucleotides line up with TRBD2. Germline V gives CDR1 MDHEN, CDR2 SYDVKM. CDR3 length: 16 amino acids. Losses at the gene ends were 4 bases for V and 5 bases for J; bases not matched to a gene: 5. CDR3 sequence: CASSWDGLAGGETQYF. The CDR3 coding sequence is TGTGCCAGCAGTTGGGACGGACTAGCGGGAGGGGAGACCCAGTACTTC.

The chain joins TRBV29-1 to TRBJ2-5, with D tentatively TRBD2 (7 bases). V lost 2 bases, J lost 5 bases, and 27 bases lay in between. CDR1 is SQVTM and CDR2 is ANQGSEA in the germline V gene. This CDR3 spans 18 amino acids. CDR3 nucleotides: TGCAGCGTTGAACGGGGGGTTGGTGGATTTTGGGGGCAGGAGACCCAGTACTTC. Translation: CSVERGVGGFWGQETQYF.

The V gene is TRBV18, the J gene TRBJ1-5; D not resolved. The CDR3 consists of 13 residues. Per the germline V gene, CDR1 is KGHSH and CDR2 is LQKENI. Trimming stripped 5 bases from V and 7 bases from J, with 12 bases between. CDR3 coding DNA: TGTGCCAGCTCAGGAGACCGGTCGCAGCCCCAGCATTTT. Translating it yields CASSGDRSQPQHF.

V gene TRBV2 combines with J gene TRBJ1-1; 10 nucleotides match TRBD1. This CDR3 has 17 residues. Germline CDR1 SNHLY, CDR2 FYNNEI. The ends lost 2 bases at V and 6 bases at J; junction bases unmatched: 12. DNA for the CDR3: TGTGCCAGCAGTGAAAGGGGGTGGGGACAGGGGTATCCTGAAGCTTTCTTT. Amino acid sequence: CASSERGWGQGYPEAFF.

The chain links TRBV27 to TRBJ1-5; 7 bases line up with TRBD1. Per germline, CDR1 MNHEY and CDR2 SMNVEV (reference sequence). The CDR3 runs to 13 residues. V dropped 3 bases and J dropped 5; count of bases not matched to a gene: 1. CDR3 nucleotides: TGTGCCAGCAGTTTCGACAGGGATCAGCCCCAGCATTTT. It is translated as CASSFDRDQPQHF.

The rearrangement uses TRBV7-2 and TRBJ2-5; 9 positions agree with TRBD2. The CDR3 is 17 amino acids. CDR1 SGHTA and CDR2 FQGNSA come from the germline V gene. V lost 1 base, J lost 4 bases, and 10 bases stayed unmatched. The CDR3 nucleotides are TGTGCCAGCAGCTTAGGGCGGGAGGGCCGGATTGGAGAGACCCAGTACTTC. It encodes CASSLGREGRIGETQYF.